This TCR beta chain was sequenced in a study of T cell responses to AZD1222 COVID-19 vaccine (dated by TCRdb to the early 2020s). About the investigation overall: A total of approximately 230 trial participants underwent TCR sequencing, of whom some 210 received two doses of AZD1222 and about 26 received two doses of the MenACWY control vaccine. Trial participants were enrolled by age into subgroups of 18-55, 56-69 and 70-plus years, and roughly 150, 30 and 60 TCR-sequenced participants, respectively, were included in these subgroups. Results and caveats for the whole study, not just this receptor: After two AZD1222 doses, both the breadth and the depth of spike-specific TCRs were significantly higher than at day 0 and than in MenACWY recipients. Reportedly, close to half of the unique spike-specific TCRs recognized epitopes lying outside the regions that are mutated in the B.1.351 and B.1.1.7 variants. Vaccine-associated CD4 TCRs spanned the whole spike protein, with dominant responses in regions 160-218 and 743-854. Conclusions about previously exposed vaccinees are limited, since just 6 or 7 AZD1222 recipients were seropositive for SARS-CoV-2 at baseline. Because no day 14 peak-response samples were available, the repertoires could be characterized only after the peak T cell response. Participants were mostly white British and included more females than males, and it was suggested by the authors that clonal diversity may have been underestimated. The 56-69-year group was small, and its depth increase did not reach significance, likely because of low power.

Per the publication, the time point label means: about 28 days (+/-7) after the second vaccine dose. AZD1222 recipients given second doses at about 4 weeks or at about 12 weeks were pooled, since spike-specific TCR depth and breadth were not found to differ between the two schedules. Vaccinee samples came from UK trials COV001 and COV002, including a single-blind randomized controlled phase 2/3 trial of AZD1222 (ChAdOx1 nCoV-19) in healthy adults. For TCRbeta chain sequencing, PBMC samples were collected from trial participants at day 0 and at day 28 after the second dose. Comments on this clone: Its antigen has not been determined. Base qualities were left out, and no much larger clone turns up one base away.

The germline V gene yields SGHRS for CDR1 and YFSETQ for CDR2. The CDR3 runs 14 amino acids, cysteine and phenylalanine included. Of the read, only the CDR3 DNA is kept; its 42 bases are in frame from base 1. Trimming takes 3 bases from V and 2 bases from J, and the germline ends sit 9 bases apart. The CDR3 regions of human TCRbeta chains were analyzed by immunosequencing. The authors processed their data as follows. Repertoire TCRs were matched against a reference library of SARS-CoV-2-specific TCRs generated with the MIRA antigen-specificity platform. Breadth was defined as the fraction of unique TCRs that were SARS-CoV-2-associated. Depth was defined as the fraction of total T cells that were SARS-CoV-2-associated. Using the MIRA data, each spike-specific TCR was assigned both to the spike region to which the TCR was reactive and to a CD4 or CD8 class. Log10-transformed breadth and depth values were compared by one-way ANOVA with Sidak's multiple comparisons tests. TCRdb carries this immuneACCESS record with in-frame sequences only. Its versions omit some clonotypes, under half of them owing to an unresolved V gene in the studies checked, with the rest unexplained. V, J and clone size were drawn from that table, and D and trimming were deduced from the DNA. In all, the sample holds roughly 96,000 clones, and more than 75% of those were seen once. The ten largest clones capture 9.5% to 13% of the sample.

The origin of this receptor is an adult who received the AZD1222 COVID-19 vaccine. This sequence uses TRBV5-1 and TRBJ1-5; the D gene identity is not certain. The sample was peripheral blood, taken 28 days after the second AZD1222 dose. Read as DNA, the sequence is TGCGCCAGCAGCTCTGAGGGAGGCAATCAGCCCCAGCATTTT. This sequence encodes CASSSEGGNQPQHF.